These 27 T cell receptor beta chains originate from one sample sequenced in a study of T cells in Graves' hyperthyroidism and ophthalmopathy. RNA transcripts served as the template for amplifying TCR beta CDR3 regions. Initially, a first-round RT-PCR of the TCR CDR3 employed the HTBI primer set. TCRdb reprocessed the multiplex PCR reads via MiXCR and lists one record per CDR3 protein. The sample consists of about 400,000 distinct CDR3 sequences, around 13% of them appearing once. Sequencing input: blood. The receptors derive from a young woman with Graves' hyperthyroidism.

This clonotype has a handful of counts. The CDR3 reads CASSIGPRGRLNTEAFF. CDR3 bases: TGTGCCAGTAGTATCGGCCCCCGCGGGCGACTAAACACTGAAGCTTTCTTT. The V and J genes are TRBV19 and TRBJ1-1; D uncertain. The V and J ends lost 3 bases and 2 bases respectively, with 19 bases between them. Per the germline V gene, CDR1 is LNHDA and CDR2 is SQIVND (reference sequence). The CDR3 has 17 amino acids.

J is TRBJ2-5 and V is TRBV5-6, with D possibly TRBD2 on 6 matching bases. The germline V gene encodes CDR1 SGHDT and CDR2 YYEEEE. The ends were cut back, 3 bases at V and 1 base at J, with 16 bases in the middle. CDR3 length: 16 amino acids. Written as DNA, the CDR3 is TGTGCCAGCAGCTGGGGGGTCGCCTTTGTCCAAGAGACCCAGTACTTC. Its protein is CASSWGVAFVQETQYF.

This clonotype was detected many times. This chain uses TRBV3-1 with TRBJ2-2, with 7 positions matching TRBD1. The CDR3 runs 16 residues. The germline V gene encodes CDR1 LGHDT and CDR2 YNNKEL (reference sequence). V was clipped by 5 bases and J by 0 bases; unmatched bases: 6. The CDR3 loop reads CASSAPTGTNTGELFF. The CDR3 nucleotides read TGTGCCAGCAGCGCCCCGACAGGGACGAACACCGGGGAGCTGTTTTTT.

This clonotype turned up a few times. The chain combines TRBV20-1 with TRBJ2-1; a possible D gene is TRBD1 (6 bases). This CDR3 has 14 residues. With 2 bases removed from V and 4 bases from J, the gap between germline ends came to 12 bases. Looked up from germline, CDR1 is DFQATT and CDR2 is SNEGSKA (reference sequence). The CDR3, as DNA: TGCAGTGCTAGAACCGGGACACCGTACAATGAGCAGTTCTTC. This encodes CSARTGTPYNEQFF.

The sample holds a few counts of this clonotype. This chain uses TRBV19 with TRBJ2-1; D gene uncertain. Germline CDR1 reads LNHDA; CDR2 reads SQIVND (reference sequence). The CDR3 is made up of 14 amino acids. The germline V and J ends were trimmed by 2 bases and 2 bases, with 7 bases remaining between them. The CDR3 is CASSIRPAYNEQFF. The DNA for the CDR3 is TGTGCCAGTAGTATAAGGCCCGCCTACAATGAGCAGTTCTTC. The whole variable domain, filled in from reference TRBV19 and TRBJ2-1, reads DGGITQSPKYLFRKEGQNVTLSCEQNLNHDAMYWYRQDPGQGLRLIYYSQIVNDFQKGDIAEGYSVSREKKESFPLTVTSAQKNPTAFYLCASSIRPAYNEQFFGPGTRLTVL.

In its sample, this clonotype was seen a few times. The V and J genes are TRBV20-1 and TRBJ2-3; a weak D match, TRBD1 (5 bases). CDR1 and CDR2 (germline): DFQATT, SNEGSKA (reference sequence). This CDR3 is 15 amino acids long. V dropped 1 base and J dropped 2 bases, with 13 bases sitting between them. The CDR3 bases are TGCAGTGCTAGAGGGACAATCCTTTTCACAGATACGCAGTATTTT. It is translated as CSARGTILFTDTQYF.

This clonotype appeared many times. J is TRBJ2-5 and V is TRBV19, with 9 nucleotides matching TRBD1. V lost 6 bases to trimming and J lost 4 bases; unmatched junction nucleotides: 6. This CDR3 has 14 amino acids. Germline V gene data show CDR1 as LNHDA and CDR2 as SQIVND (reference sequence). CDR3 bases: TGTGCCAGTAGGGACAGGGGAAGAGGAGAGACCCAGTACTTC. Translated, it gives CASRDRGRGETQYF.

This chain connects TRBV10-2 to TRBJ2-7; TRBD2 might be the D (6 bases). V dropped 6 bases and J dropped 2 bases, with 14 bases sitting between them. This CDR3 has 14 residues. CDR1 WSHSY and CDR2 SAAADI come from the germline V gene. CDR3 residues: CASSAVSGPYEQYF. Written as DNA, the CDR3 is TGCGCCAGCAGCGCCGTTAGCGGACCCTACGAGCAGTACTTC.

This clonotype was observed at least ten times. This chain links TRBV29-1 with TRBJ2-7; TRBD1 matches at 10 bases. This CDR3 comprises 13 residues. Per germline, CDR1 SQVTM and CDR2 ANQGSEA. V was clipped by 8 bases and J by 7 bases; unmatched bases: 11. DNA for the CDR3: TGCAGCTTTTTCCCGGGACAGGGGAGAGAGCAGTACTTC. This sequence encodes CSFFPGQGREQYF.

This clonotype was observed at least ten times. The genes are TRBV6-1 and TRBJ1-5; D call uncertain. This CDR3 is built from 18 residues. The V end lost 5 bases, the J end lost 2 bases, and 22 bases lay between the germline ends. The V gene's germline CDR1 is MNHNS and CDR2 SASEGT. CDR3 bases: TGTGCCAGCAGTTTATTACCCCCCCGAGGAGTTGGCAATCAGCCCCAGCATTTT. This encodes CASSLLPPRGVGNQPQHF.

The V call is TRBV14, the J call TRBJ2-7, with 9 bases aligning to TRBD1. The CDR3 spans 15 residues. Germline CDR1 reads SGHDN; CDR2 reads FVKESK. After removal of 6 bases from V and 3 bases from J, the junction contained 9 bases not matched to a gene. Here the CDR3 DNA reads TGTGCCAGCAGTCCGGACAGGGGAGAACACTACGAGCAGTACTTC. This gives the protein CASSPDRGEHYEQYF.

The genes are TRBV6-2 or TRBV6-3 and TRBJ1-1; TRBD1 might be the D (5 bases). V lost 5 bases, J lost 4 bases, and 8 bases lay in between. CDR3 length: 12 residues. Germline V CDR1 and CDR2: MNHEY, SVGEGT. The CDR3 DNA is TGTGCCAGCAGTGCAAGGGGCACTGAAGCTTTCTTT. Translating gives CASSARGTEAFF.

A remark on this clonotype: The germline gene is not matched at one end of the junction; a read error may be the cause. The rearrangement joins TRBV12-5 to TRBJ2-3; TRBD2 might be the D (6 bases). The CDR3 sequence is 17 residues long. CDR1 and CDR2 from the germline V gene are LGHNT and FRNRAP. CDR3 DNA sequence: TGTGCTAGTGGTTTGGATGCGTGGGACTCCCCCACAGATGCGCAGTATTTT. Translated, it gives CASGLDAWDSPTDAQYF.

This rearrangement joins TRBV27 to TRBJ1-4, with D perhaps TRBD1 (6 bases). The V and J ends lost 0 bases and 8 bases respectively, with 10 bases between them. The CDR3 covers 14 residues. The germline CDR1 and CDR2 sequences are MNHEY and SMNVEV (reference sequence). The CDR3 bases are TGTGCCAGCAGTTTATCGGGGGCAGGGGAAAAACTGTTTTTT. It yields the protein CASSLSGAGEKLFF.

This clonotype appeared many times. The J gene is TRBJ1-5, the V gene TRBV6-5; weak D call: TRBD1 (6 bases). This CDR3 spans 15 amino acids. Trimming cost V 1 base and J 2 bases, with 9 bases left between them. Germline lookup yields CDR1 MNHEY and CDR2 SVGAGI. The CDR3 region is CASSYYAGGNQPQHF. The CDR3 nucleotides are TGTGCCAGCAGTTACTATGCAGGGGGCAATCAGCCCCAGCATTTT.

This clonotype was counted at least ten times. This rearrangement joins TRBV29-1 to TRBJ1-1, with no clear D. The CDR3 is 14 residues long. Trimming removed 2 bases at V and 1 base at J, with 11 bases between. Germline values: CDR1 SQVTM, CDR2 ANQGSEA. CDR3 loop: CSVEWEDKNTEAFF. The DNA for the CDR3 is TGCAGCGTTGAATGGGAGGATAAGAACACTGAAGCTTTCTTT.

The chain carries TRBV14 and TRBJ1-2; no reliable D call. This CDR3 has 14 amino acids. The V gene lost 2 bases and the J gene lost 3 bases, with 10 bases spanning the gap. From germline, CDR1 is SGHDN and CDR2 FVKESK. The DNA of the CDR3 is TGTGCCAGCAGCCAACTTTTAGGAGACTATGGCTACACCTTC. Protein sequence: CASSQLLGDYGYTF.

This clonotype was detected many times. CDR3 residues: CASSRPTEAFF. In DNA, the CDR3 is TGTGCCAGCAGTCGACCTACTGAAGCTTTCTTT. J is TRBJ1-1 and V is TRBV28; D is unresolved. CDR1 MDHEN and CDR2 SYDVKM come from the germline V gene. This CDR3 contains 11 residues. Trimming took 5 bases from V and 5 from J, leaving 6 bases between them. Looking up the rest from reference TRBV28 and TRBJ1-1 gives the full variable domain: DVKVTQSSRYLVKRTGEKVFLECVQDMDHENMFWYRQDPGLGLRLIYFSYDVKMKEKGDIPEGYSVSREKKERFSLILESASTNQTSMYLCASSRPTEAFFGQGTRLTVV.

Only a few counts were recorded for this clonotype. The J gene is TRBJ2-7, the V gene TRBV9, with 14 bases lining up with TRBD2. CDR3 length: 15 amino acids. With V trimmed by 4 bases and J by 6 bases, 6 bases remained unmatched. Germline V CDR1 and CDR2: SGDLS, YYNGEE. The CDR3 DNA is TGTGCCAGCAGCCCCGGGACTAGCGGGAGCTCCGAGCAGTACTTC. Translating it yields CASSPGTSGSSEQYF.

The gene calls are TRBV5-1 and TRBJ2-1, with 7 nucleotides matching TRBD2. With V trimmed by 1 base and J by 4 bases, 11 bases remained unmatched. The CDR3 totals 17 residues. Germline CDR1 is SGHRS and CDR2 is YFSETQ. CDR3 region: CASSLFAGALGYNEQFF. The CDR3, as DNA: TGCGCCAGCAGCTTGTTTGCGGGAGCCCTCGGATACAATGAGCAGTTCTTC.

This clonotype has a count of ten or more. The V call is TRBV7-2, the J call TRBJ2-1; no definite D call. Germline CDR1 reads SGHTA; CDR2 reads FQGNSA. Deletions cut 1 base from V and 6 bases from J, with 7 bases between. The CDR3 contains 13 residues. The CDR3 DNA reads TGTGCCAGCAGCTTAGAAGTTTTCAATGAGCAGTTCTTC. Its translation is CASSLEVFNEQFF.

V gene TRBV19 combines with J gene TRBJ1-1; no definite D call. This CDR3 spans 14 amino acids. CDR1 LNHDA and CDR2 SQIVND come from the germline V gene (reference sequence). Deletions cut 3 bases from V and 4 bases from J, with 12 bases between. This chain's CDR3 is CASSITGEVTEAFF. The CDR3 DNA reads as TGTGCCAGTAGTATCACCGGGGAGGTCACTGAAGCTTTCTTT. Combining the CDR3 with reference TRBV19 and TRBJ1-1 gives the whole variable domain DGGITQSPKYLFRKEGQNVTLSCEQNLNHDAMYWYRQDPGQGLRLIYYSQIVNDFQKGDIAEGYSVSREKKESFPLTVTSAQKNPTAFYLCASSITGEVTEAFFGQGTRLTVV.

This clonotype was detected ten times or more. The rearrangement joins TRBV11-2 to TRBJ1-1; possible D gene TRBD1, 5 bases. The V gene lost 5 bases and the J gene lost 0 bases, with 10 bases spanning the gap. In germline, CDR1 is SGHAT, CDR2 FQNNGV. CDR3 length: 14 residues. The CDR3 region is CASSRGLMNTEAFF. The CDR3 DNA reads TGTGCCAGCAGCAGGGGACTTATGAACACTGAAGCTTTCTTT.

This clonotype was seen at least ten times. This chain uses TRBV3-1 with TRBJ2-7; TRBD2 matches at 13 bases. Trimming took 4 bases from V and 3 from J; bases not matched to a gene: 3. The CDR3 is 15 amino acids. Looked up from germline, CDR1 is LGHDT and CDR2 is YNNKEL (reference sequence). The CDR3, as DNA: TGTGCCAGCAGCCCTACTAGCGGGAGGGTCTACGAGCAGTACTTC. Protein sequence: CASSPTSGRVYEQYF.

This clonotype was counted ten times or more. The chain links TRBV10-2 to TRBJ2-5; unclear D gene. Germline-derived CDR1 and CDR2 are WSHSY and SAAADI. The CDR3 runs 12 residues. V lost 0 bases, J lost 5 bases, and 4 bases lay in between. This CDR3 is CASSESGETQYF. CDR3 nucleotide sequence: TGCGCCAGCAGTGAGTCTGGGGAGACCCAGTACTTC.

This clonotype was observed many times. The chain carries TRBV27 and TRBJ1-1; no clear D. Germline V gives CDR1 MNHEY, CDR2 SMNVEV (reference sequence). Trimming stripped 0 bases from V and 1 base from J, with 12 bases between. The CDR3 consists of 16 residues. The DNA of the CDR3 is TGTGCCAGCAGTTTATCCCTTACATTCAAGAACACTGAAGCTTTCTTT. Protein sequence: CASSLSLTFKNTEAFF.

This clonotype has more than one count but fewer than ten. The gene calls are TRBV5-1 and TRBJ2-7; D call uncertain. Trimming shortened V by 3 bases and J by 2 bases, and 9 bases separated the two germline ends. Germline CDR1 SGHRS, CDR2 YFSETQ. This CDR3 has 13 residues. CDR3 sequence: CASSSRQAYEQYF. CDR3 coding DNA: TGCGCCAGCAGCTCCAGACAAGCCTACGAGCAGTACTTC.